The clone carrying this TCR beta chain came up a few times. Its antigen is still unknown. This entry comes from a study of blood T cells in healthy people across ages. Primers used in a second PCR of roughly 6 to 12 cycles were a sample-barcoded 5' primer and a J-beta primer mix. Each CDR3 protein is one row after TCRdb ran MiXCR on the 5' RACE reads. The sample lists under 2 million distinct CDR3 sequences; approximately 32% were seen once. Germline V gene data show CDR1 as MNHEY and CDR2 as SVGAGI. Losses at the gene ends were 4 bases for V and 2 bases for J; bases not matched to a gene: 5. CDR3 length: 15 amino acids. Regarding the study as a whole: Long-lived and aged donors differed, with more naive CD4+ cells and higher diversity in the long-lived.

In terms of origin and age, donors were healthy Caucasian individuals from Russia aged about 6 to 90. The chain has TRBV6-5 and TRBJ1-2, with 9 bases aligning to TRBD1. The sample taken for sequencing was blood. The sequence was collected from a young woman in good health. In DNA form, the CDR3 reads TGTGCCAGCAGTTCTTCCGGGACAGGGAACTATGGCTACACCTTC. It yields the protein CASSSSGTGNYGYTF.